This T cell receptor beta chain emerged from a study of human T cells and chemical hapten exposure (dated by TCRdb to 2020 to 2023). Some background on the complete study: The libraries were sequenced as a pool, and the TCR yield per sample differed mostly because of small variations in library volumes within the pool. In alopecia patients, the study followed how the peripheral blood TCR repertoire changed in vivo over primary and secondary sensitization to diphenylcyclopropenone (DPC), a hapten. From each blood RNA sample, both TCR alpha and TCR beta chains were sequenced. The paper as a whole reports these results and caveats: The number of TCRs above 1 in 1000 frequency did not change with DPC sensitization; there was no evidence of global repertoire structure alterations. After repeated subsampling, the strength of the expansion versus patch-test correlation and the threshold at which it became significant changed.

The time point label here, explained by the study, means: healthy volunteer bleed at 2 weeks. Unfractionated whole blood was collected in Tempus Blood RNA tubes, and total RNA was extracted from that blood. Five or six healthy volunteers served as TCR sequencing controls and were bled at day 0, 2 weeks and 6 weeks. This clonotype has ten or more counts. Which antigen it targets is not known. Base qualities are missing; no much larger clone stands one base away. The receptor library was made with RACE. TCRdb shows the sequencer as NextSeq 500. Library preparation attached unique molecular identifiers to individual cDNA molecules for quantitative, reproducible TCR counting. The study's own analysis went as follows. Samples had a median of around 92,000 TCRs, with a range from roughly 20,000 to 700,000. The Decombinator software suite was used to annotate the V, J and CDR3 of the TCR reads. For PS versus PT1 abundance plots, all samples were subsampled to the same number of TCRs (28,000). Expanded TCRs were defined as absent before sensitization and observed at least eight times at the 2-week time point. TCRdb reprocessed the public reads (quality trimming at Q25 with fastp, clone calling with MiXCR) and kept in-frame beta chains. One record per CDR3 amino acid sequence lists the most common genes and DNA. The V and J calls were not made by the authors but by TCRdb's processing. The sample data list 75,000 to 100,000 distinct CDR3 sequences, and about 8.6% of these were observed just once. Around 2.8% of the sample rests with the top ten.

This TCR was recovered from a female donor in good health. Some clones in this sample may be carry-over from other donors' samples. Sequenced sample: whole blood.

The CDR3 is CASSLVNGKYNEQFF. Read as DNA, the sequence is TGTGCCAGCAGCTTAGTTAACGGGAAGTACAATGAGCAGTTCTTC. This receptor chain uses TRBV7-2 and TRBJ2-1; the D gene is perhaps TRBD2, from 5 matching bases. V lost 1 base and J lost 4 bases; the stretch between them is 11 bases long. The CDR3 goes from the cysteine to the phenylalanine over 15 residues. CDR3 DNA is the only sequence kept; it has 45 bases, read in frame from the first base. CDR1 is given as SGHTA and CDR2 as FQGNSA, both from the germline V gene.